This T cell receptor (beta chain) appears in the sequencing data of a study of T-cell reconstitution after alpha-beta-depleted transplantation in children. This CDR3 region has 17 residues. J lost 9 bases, V lost 4 bases, and 12 bases had no gene match. Germline CDR1 and CDR2: LGHDT and YNNKEL (reference sequence). Unique molecular identifiers were incorporated when the TCRbeta library was constructed. TCRdb re-called the PCR reads through MiXCR, storing one row per CDR3 protein. The table shows some 440,000 distinct CDR3 sequences, with around 16% occurring only once. The rearrangement links TRBV3-1 to TRBJ2-1, with 13 bases identical to TRBD2. The source material was PBMCs, mostly from graft donor cells, sampled 360 days after TCRalphabeta/CD19-depleted stem cell transplant. This TCR came from a boy in the first two years of life who had a stem cell transplant for Wiskott-Aldrich syndrome, so the T cells may come from the graft donor. CDR3 amino acids: CASSPRPLLAGGIEQFF. CDR3 nucleotide sequence: TGTGCCAGCAGCCCCCGCCCCTTACTAGCGGGGGGGATTGAGCAGTTCTTC.